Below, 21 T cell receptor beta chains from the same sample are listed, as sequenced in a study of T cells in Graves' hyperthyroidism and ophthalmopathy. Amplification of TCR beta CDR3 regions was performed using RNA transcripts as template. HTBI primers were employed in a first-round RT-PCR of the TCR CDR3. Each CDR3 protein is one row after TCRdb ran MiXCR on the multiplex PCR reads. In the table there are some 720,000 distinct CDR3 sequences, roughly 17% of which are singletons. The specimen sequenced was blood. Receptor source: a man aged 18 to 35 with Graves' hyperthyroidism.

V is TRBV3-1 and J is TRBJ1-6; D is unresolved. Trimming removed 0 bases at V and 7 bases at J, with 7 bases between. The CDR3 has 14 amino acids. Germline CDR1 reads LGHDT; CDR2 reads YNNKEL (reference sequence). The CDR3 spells CASSQETKNSPLHF. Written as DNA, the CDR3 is TGTGCCAGCAGCCAAGAAACGAAAAATTCACCCCTCCACTTT. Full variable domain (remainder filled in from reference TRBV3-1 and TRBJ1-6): DTAVSQTPKYLVTQMGNDKSIKCEQNLGHDTMYWYKQDSKKFLKIMFSYNNKELIINETVPNRFSPKSPDKAHLNLHINSLELGDSAVYFCASSQETKNSPLHFGNGTRLTVT.

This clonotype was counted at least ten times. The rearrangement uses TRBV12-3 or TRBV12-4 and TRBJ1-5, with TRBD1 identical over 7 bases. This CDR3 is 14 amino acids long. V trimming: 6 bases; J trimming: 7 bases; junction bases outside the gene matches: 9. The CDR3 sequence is CASSPSTGRQPQHF. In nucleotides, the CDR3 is TGTGCCAGCAGCCCCTCGACAGGGAGGCAGCCCCAGCATTTT.

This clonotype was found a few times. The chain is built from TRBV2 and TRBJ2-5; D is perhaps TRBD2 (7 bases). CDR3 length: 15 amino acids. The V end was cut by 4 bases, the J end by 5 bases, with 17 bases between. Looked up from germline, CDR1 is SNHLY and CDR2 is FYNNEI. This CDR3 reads CASSGAPRGGETQYF. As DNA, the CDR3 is TGTGCCAGCAGTGGCGCCCCTAGGGGGGGGGAGACCCAGTACTTC. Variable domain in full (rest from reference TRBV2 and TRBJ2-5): EPEVTQTPSHQVTQMGQEVILRCVPISNHLYFYWYRQILGQKVEFLVSFYNNEISEKSEIFDDQFSVERPDGSNFTLKIRSTKLEDSAMYFCASSGAPRGGETQYFGPGTRLLVL.

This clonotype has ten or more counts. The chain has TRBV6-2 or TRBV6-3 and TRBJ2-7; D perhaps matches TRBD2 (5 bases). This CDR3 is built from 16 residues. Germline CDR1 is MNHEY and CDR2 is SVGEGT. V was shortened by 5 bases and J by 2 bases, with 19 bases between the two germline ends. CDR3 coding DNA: TGTGCCAGCAGTGAGATCCTGAGGCCGGGGACCTACGAGCAGTACTTC. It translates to CASSEILRPGTYEQYF.

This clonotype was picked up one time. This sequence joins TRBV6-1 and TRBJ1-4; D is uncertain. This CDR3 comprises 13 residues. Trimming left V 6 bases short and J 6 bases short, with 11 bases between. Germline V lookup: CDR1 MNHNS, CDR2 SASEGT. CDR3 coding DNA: TGTGCCAGCAGAGGTAGCGGTTATGAAAAACTGTTTTTT. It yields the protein CASRGSGYEKLFF.

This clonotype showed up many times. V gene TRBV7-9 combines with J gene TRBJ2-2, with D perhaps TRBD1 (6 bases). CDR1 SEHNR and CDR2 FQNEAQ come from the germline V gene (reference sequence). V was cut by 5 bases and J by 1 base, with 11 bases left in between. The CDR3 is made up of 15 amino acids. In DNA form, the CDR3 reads TGTGCCAGCAGCCCAGGACAGAAGAACACCGGGGAGCTGTTTTTT. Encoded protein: CASSPGQKNTGELFF.

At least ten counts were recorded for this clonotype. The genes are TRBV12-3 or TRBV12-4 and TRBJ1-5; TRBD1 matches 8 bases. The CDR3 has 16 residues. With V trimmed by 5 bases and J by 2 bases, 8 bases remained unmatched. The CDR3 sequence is CASSKTGVIGNQPQHF. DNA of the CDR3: TGTGCCAGCAGTAAGACAGGGGTGATCGGCAATCAGCCCCAGCATTTT.

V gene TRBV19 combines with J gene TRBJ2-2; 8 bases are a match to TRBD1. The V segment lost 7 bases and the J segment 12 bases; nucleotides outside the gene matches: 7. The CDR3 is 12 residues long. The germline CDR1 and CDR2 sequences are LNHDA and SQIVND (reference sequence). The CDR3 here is CASTLGTGKLFF. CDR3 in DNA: TGTGCCAGTACCCTTGGGACAGGCAAGCTGTTTTTT.

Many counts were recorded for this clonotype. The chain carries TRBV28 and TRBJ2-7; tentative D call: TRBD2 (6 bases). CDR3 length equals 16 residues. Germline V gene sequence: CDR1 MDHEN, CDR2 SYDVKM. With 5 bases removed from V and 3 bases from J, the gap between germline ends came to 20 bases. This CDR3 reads CASSPGTPTRIYEQYF. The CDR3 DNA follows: TGTGCCAGCAGTCCAGGGACTCCTACAAGAATCTACGAGCAGTACTTC.

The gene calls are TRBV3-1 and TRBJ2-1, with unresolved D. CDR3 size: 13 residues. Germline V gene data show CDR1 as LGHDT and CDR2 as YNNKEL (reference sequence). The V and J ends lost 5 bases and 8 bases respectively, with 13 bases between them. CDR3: CASSDVPSDEQFF. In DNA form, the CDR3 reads TGTGCCAGCAGCGACGTTCCTAGTGATGAGCAGTTCTTC.

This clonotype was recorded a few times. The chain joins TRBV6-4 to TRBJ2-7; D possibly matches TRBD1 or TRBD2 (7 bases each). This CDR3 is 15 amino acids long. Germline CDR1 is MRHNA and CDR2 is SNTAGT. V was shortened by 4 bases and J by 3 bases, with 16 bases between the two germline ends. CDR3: CASSVRGGSGYEQYF. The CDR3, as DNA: TGTGCCAGCAGTGTCAGGGGGGGCTCGGGCTACGAGCAGTACTTC.

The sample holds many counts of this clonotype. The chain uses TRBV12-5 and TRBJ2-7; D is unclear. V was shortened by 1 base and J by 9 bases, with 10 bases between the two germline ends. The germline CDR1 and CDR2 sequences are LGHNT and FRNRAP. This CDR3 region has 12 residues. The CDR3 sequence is CASGLAGGRQYF. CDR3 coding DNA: TGTGCTAGTGGTTTGGCCGGTGGTAGGCAGTACTTC.

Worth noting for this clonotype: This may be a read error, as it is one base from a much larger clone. The CDR3 nucleotides read TGTGACAGCAGTGAACGAGGGCAGGGCCCCTACGAGCAGTACTTC. Translating it yields CDSSERGQGPYEQYF. The chain is built from TRBV6-1 and TRBJ2-7; the D gene could be TRBD1 or TRBD2 (5 bases each). Germline assignment: CDR1 MNHNS and CDR2 SASEGT. This CDR3 comprises 15 residues.

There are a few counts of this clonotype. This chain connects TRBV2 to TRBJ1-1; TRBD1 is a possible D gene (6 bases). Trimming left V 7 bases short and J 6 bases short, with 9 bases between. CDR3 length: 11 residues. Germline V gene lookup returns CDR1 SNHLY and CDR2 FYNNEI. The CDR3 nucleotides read TGTGCCAGCATGTGGACAGCTGAAGCTTTCTTT. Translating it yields CASMWTAEAFF.

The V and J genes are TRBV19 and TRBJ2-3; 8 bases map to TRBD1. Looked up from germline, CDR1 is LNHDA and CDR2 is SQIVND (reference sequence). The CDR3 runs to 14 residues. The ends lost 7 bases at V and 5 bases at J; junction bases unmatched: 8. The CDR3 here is CASTRQGTQDTQYF. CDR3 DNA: TGTGCCAGTACCCGACAGGGGACTCAAGATACGCAGTATTTT.

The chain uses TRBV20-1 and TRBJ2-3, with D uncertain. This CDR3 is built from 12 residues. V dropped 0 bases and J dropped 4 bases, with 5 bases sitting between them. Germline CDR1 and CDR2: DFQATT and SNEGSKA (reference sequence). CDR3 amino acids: CSARDEPDTQYF. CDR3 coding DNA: TGCAGTGCTAGAGACGAGCCAGATACGCAGTATTTT.

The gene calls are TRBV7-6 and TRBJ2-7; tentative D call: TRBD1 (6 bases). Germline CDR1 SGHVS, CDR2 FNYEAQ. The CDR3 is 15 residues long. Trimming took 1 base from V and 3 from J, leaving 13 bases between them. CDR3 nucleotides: TGTGCCAGCAGCTTAGGACCAGGGGATATCTACGAGCAGTACTTC. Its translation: CASSLGPGDIYEQYF.

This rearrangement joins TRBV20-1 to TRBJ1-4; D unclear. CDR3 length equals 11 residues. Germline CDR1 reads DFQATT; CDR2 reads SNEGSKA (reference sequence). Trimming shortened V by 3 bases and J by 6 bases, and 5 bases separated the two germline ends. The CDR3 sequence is CSARRDEKLFF. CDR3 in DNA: TGCAGTGCTAGGAGGGATGAAAAACTGTTTTTT.

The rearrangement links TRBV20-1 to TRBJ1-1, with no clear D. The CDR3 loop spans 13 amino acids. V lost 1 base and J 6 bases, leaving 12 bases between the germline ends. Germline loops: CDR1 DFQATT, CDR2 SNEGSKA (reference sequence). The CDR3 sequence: CSARVSSLPEAFF. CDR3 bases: TGCAGTGCTAGAGTTTCCAGTCTTCCTGAAGCTTTCTTT.

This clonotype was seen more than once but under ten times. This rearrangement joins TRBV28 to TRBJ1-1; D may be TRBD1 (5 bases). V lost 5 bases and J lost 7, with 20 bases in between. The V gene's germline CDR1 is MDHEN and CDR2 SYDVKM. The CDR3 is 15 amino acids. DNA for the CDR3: TGTGCCAGCAGTCTTATGGGGGGGGGGGGGGGTGAAGCTTTCTTT. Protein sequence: CASSLMGGGGGEAFF. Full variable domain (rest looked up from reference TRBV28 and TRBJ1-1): DVKVTQSSRYLVKRTGEKVFLECVQDMDHENMFWYRQDPGLGLRLIYFSYDVKMKEKGDIPEGYSVSREKKERFSLILESASTNQTSMYLCASSLMGGGGGEAFFGQGTRLTVV.

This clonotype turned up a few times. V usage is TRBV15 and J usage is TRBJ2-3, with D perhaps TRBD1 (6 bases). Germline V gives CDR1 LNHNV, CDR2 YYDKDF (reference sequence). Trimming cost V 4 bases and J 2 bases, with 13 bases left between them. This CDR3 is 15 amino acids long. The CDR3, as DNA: TGTGCCACCAGCAAAAAAGGGGGACCCACAGATACGCAGTATTTT. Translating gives CATSKKGGPTDTQYF.